What follows describes a single T cell receptor (beta chain). Its antigen is not known. TCRdb called the 5' RACE reads again in MiXCR, with one record for every CDR3 protein. The data hold 350,000 to 450,000 distinct CDR3 sequences, with less than 20% observed a single time. This sample is drawn from a study of identical twins. Regarding the study as a whole: Analyses based on zero insertions could be partly confounded by invariant MAIT and iNKT cells. Abundant beta clonotypes from cord blood bore fewer insertions; memory repertoires lacked this pattern. Less excess twin sharing appeared in beta out-of-frame sequences. Low generation-probability sequences were in excess among twin-shared out-of-frame alpha sequences.

V lost 4 bases and J 6 bases, leaving 23 bases between the germline ends. The length of the CDR3 is 16 residues. Germline assignment: CDR1 SGHRS and CDR2 YFSETQ. Sequencing was carried out using naive T cells sorted from blood. This sequence was found in a man aged 45-65 years in good health. This sequence joins TRBV5-1 and TRBJ2-7, with a possible D match to TRBD1 (7 bases). The CDR3 DNA follows: TGCGCCAGCAGCGCGGGACAGACGCCCATTATACGCGAGCAGTACTTC. Translating gives CASSAGQTPIIREQYF.